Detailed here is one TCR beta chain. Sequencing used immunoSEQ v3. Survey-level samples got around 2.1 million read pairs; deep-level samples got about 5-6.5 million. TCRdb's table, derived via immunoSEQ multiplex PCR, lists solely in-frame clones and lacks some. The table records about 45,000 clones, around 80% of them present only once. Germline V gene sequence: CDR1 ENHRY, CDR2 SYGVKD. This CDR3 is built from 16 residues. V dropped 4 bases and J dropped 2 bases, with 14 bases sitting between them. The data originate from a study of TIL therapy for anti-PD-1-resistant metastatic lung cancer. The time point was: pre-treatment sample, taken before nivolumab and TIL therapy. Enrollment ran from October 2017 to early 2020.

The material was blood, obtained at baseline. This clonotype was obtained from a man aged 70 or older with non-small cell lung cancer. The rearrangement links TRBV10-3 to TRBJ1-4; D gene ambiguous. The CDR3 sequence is CAISARQESTNEKLFF. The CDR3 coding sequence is TGTGCCATCAGTGCCCGCCAAGAATCTACTAATGAAAAACTGTTTTTT.